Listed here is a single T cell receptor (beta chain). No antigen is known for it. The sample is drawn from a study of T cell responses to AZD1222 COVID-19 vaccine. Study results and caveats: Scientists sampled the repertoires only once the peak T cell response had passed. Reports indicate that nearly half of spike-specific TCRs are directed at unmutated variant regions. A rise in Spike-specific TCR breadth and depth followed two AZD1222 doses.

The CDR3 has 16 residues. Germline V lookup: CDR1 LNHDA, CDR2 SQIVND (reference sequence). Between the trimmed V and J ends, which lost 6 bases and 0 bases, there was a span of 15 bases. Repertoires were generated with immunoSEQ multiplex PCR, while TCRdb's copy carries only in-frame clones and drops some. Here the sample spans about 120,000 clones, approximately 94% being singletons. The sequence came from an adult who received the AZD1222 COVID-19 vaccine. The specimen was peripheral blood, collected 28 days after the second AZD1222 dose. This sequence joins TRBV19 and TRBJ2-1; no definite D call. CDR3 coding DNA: TGTGCCAGTAGCGCCTCGACTGTGAGCTCCTACAATGAGCAGTTCTTC. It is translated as CASSASTVSSYNEQFF.